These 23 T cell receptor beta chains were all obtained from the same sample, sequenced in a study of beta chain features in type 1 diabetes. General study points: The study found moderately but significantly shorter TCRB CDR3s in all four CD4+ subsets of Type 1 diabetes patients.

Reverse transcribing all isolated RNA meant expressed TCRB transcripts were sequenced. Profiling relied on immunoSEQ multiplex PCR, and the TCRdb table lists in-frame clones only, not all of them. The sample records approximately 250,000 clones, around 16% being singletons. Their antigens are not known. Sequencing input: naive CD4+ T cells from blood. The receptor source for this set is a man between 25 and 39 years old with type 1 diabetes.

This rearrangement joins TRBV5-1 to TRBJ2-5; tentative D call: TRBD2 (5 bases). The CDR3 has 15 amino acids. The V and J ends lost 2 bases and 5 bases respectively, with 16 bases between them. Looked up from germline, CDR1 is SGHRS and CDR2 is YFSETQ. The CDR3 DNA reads TGCGCCAGCAGCTTTGGGAACCTAGCAAGGGAGACCCAGTACTTC. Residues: CASSFGNLARETQYF.

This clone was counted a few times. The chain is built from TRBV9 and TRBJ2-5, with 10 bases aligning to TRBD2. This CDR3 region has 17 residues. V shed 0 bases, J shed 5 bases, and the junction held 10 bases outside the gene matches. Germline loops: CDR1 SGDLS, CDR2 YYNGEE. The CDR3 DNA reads TGTGCCAGCAGCGTAGTAGGAAGCGGGAGGGCCCGGGAGACCCAGTACTTC. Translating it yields CASSVVGSGRARETQYF.

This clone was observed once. The CDR3 region is CASSPRYRATYGTDTQYF. CDR3 in DNA: TGTGCCAGCAGCCCTCGGTACAGGGCAACATACGGCACAGATACGCAGTATTTT. The chain employs TRBV7-9 and TRBJ2-3; possibly TRBD1 for D (6 bases). The CDR3 is 18 amino acids. Deletions cut 5 bases from V and 1 base from J, with 22 bases between. Germline CDR1 reads SEHNR; CDR2 reads FQNEAQ (reference sequence).

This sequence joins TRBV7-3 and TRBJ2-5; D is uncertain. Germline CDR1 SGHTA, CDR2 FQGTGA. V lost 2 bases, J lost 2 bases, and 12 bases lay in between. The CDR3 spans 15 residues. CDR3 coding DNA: TGTGCCAGCAGCTTACGGCTGGCCGCACAAGAGACCCAGTACTTC. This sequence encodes CASSLRLAAQETQYF.

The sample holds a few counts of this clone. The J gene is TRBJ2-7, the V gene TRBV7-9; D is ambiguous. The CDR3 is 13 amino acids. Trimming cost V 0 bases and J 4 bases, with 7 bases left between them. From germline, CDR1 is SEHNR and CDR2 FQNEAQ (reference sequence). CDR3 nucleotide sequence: TGTGCCAGCAGCTTAGCATCGACTTACGAGCAGTACTTC. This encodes CASSLASTYEQYF. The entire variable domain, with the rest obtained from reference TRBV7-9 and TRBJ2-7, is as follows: DTGVSQNPRHKITKRGQNVTFRCDPISEHNRLYWYRQTLGQGPEFLTYFQNEAQLEKSRLLSDRFSAERPKGSFSTLEIQRTEQGDSAMYLCASSLASTYEQYFGPGTRLTVT.

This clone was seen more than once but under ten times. CDR3 in DNA: TGTGCCACCATGGTAACCGGGAGAGGCAATGAGCAGTTCTTC. Encoded protein: CATMVTGRGNEQFF. The V gene is TRBV15, the J gene TRBJ2-1; possible D gene TRBD2, 6 bases. Trimming cost V 7 bases and J 6 bases, with 16 bases left between them. This CDR3 comprises 14 residues. CDR1 and CDR2 (germline): LNHNV, YYDKDF (reference sequence).

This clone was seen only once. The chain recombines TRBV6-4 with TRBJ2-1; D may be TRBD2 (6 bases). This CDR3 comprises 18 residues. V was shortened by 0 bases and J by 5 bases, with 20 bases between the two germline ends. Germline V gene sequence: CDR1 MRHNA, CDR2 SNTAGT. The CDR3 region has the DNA TGTGCCAGCAGTGACTCGTTTCAAGGAGGGCCGAAAAACAATGAGCAGTTCTTC. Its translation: CASSDSFQGGPKNNEQFF.

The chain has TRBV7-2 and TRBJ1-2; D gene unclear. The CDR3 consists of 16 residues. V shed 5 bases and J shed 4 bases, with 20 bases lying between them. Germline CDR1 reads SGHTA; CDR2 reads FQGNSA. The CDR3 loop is CASSPSWRTWGYGYTF. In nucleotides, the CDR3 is TGTGCCAGCAGCCCCAGCTGGAGGACGTGGGGCTATGGCTACACCTTC.

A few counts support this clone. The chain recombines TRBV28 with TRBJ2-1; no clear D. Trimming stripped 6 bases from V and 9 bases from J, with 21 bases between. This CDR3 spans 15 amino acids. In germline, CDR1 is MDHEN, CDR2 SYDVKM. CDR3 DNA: TGTGCCAGCAGGGGTGATTCACCCCTCTTAGGTGAGCAGTTCTTC. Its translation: CASRGDSPLLGEQFF.

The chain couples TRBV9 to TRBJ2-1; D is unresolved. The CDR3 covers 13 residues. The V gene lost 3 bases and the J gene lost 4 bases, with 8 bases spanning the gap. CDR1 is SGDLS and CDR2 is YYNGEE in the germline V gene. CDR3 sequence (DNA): TGTGCCAGCAGCGGTTCGGGTTACAATGAGCAGTTCTTC. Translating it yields CASSGSGYNEQFF. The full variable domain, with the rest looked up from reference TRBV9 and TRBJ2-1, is DSGVTQTPKHLITATGQRVTLRCSPRSGDLSVYWYQQSLDQGLQFLIQYYNGEERAKGNILERFSAQQFPDLHSELNLSSLELGDSALYFCASSGSGYNEQFFGPGTRLTVL.

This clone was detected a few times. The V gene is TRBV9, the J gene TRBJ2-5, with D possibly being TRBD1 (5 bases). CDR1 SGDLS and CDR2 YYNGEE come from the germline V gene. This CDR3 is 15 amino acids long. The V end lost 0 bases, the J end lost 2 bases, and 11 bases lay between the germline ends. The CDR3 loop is CASSVATRTQETQYF. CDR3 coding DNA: TGTGCCAGCAGCGTAGCTACGCGGACACAAGAGACCCAGTACTTC.

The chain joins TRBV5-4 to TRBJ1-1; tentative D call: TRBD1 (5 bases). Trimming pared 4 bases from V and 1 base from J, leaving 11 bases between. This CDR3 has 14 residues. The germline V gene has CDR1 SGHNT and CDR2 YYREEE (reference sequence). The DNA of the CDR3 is TGTGCCAGCAGCACGGGACTCAAGAACACTGAAGCTTTCTTT. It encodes CASSTGLKNTEAFF.

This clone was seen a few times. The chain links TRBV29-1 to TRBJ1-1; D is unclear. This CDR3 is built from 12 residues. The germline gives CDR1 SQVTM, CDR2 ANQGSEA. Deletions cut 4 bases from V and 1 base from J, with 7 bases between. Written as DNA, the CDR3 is TGCAGCGTTGTCACACCGAACACTGAAGCTTTCTTT. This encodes CSVVTPNTEAFF.

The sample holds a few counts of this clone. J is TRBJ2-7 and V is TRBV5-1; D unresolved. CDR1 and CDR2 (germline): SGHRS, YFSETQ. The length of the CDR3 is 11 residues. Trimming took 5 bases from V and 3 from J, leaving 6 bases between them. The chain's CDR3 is CASSQDYEQYF. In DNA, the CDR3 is TGCGCCAGCAGTCAAGACTACGAGCAGTACTTC.

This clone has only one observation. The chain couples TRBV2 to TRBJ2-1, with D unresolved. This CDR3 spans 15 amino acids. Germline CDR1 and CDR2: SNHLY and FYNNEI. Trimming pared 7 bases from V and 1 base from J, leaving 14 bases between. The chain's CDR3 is CASTLVGGSYNEQFF. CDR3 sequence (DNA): TGTGCCAGCACCTTAGTGGGCGGATCCTACAATGAGCAGTTCTTC.

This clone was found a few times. In nucleotides, the CDR3 is TGTGCCAGCAGTCCCGCATGGACAGGGTATAAGACCCAGTACTTC. This codes for CASSPAWTGYKTQYF. The chain recombines TRBV6-5 with TRBJ2-5, with TRBD1 identical over 8 bases. The CDR3 contains 15 residues. J lost 6 bases, V lost 5 bases, and 11 bases had no gene match. Germline V gene lookup returns CDR1 MNHEY and CDR2 SVGAGI.

Written as DNA, the CDR3 is TGCGCCAGCAGACAGGAGGCTAAAGAGACCCAGTACTTC. Its protein is CASRQEAKETQYF. V gene TRBV5-1 combines with J gene TRBJ2-5, with D possibly being TRBD1 or TRBD2 (5 bases each). CDR1 and CDR2 (germline): SGHRS, YFSETQ. Trimming removed 5 bases at V and 3 bases at J, with 11 bases between. This CDR3 spans 13 amino acids.

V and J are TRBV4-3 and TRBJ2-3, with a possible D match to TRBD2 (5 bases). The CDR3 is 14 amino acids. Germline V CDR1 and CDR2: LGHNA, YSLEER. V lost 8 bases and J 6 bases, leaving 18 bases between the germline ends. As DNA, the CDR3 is TGCGCCAGCGGGAGAGGGCAGAGCCCGGATACGCAGTATTTT. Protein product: CASGRGQSPDTQYF.

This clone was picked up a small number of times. The DNA for the CDR3 is TGCAGCGCGAGCCCGGGACAGAGATCCCCGGACCGGTCGGAGCAGTTCTTC. Translation gives CSASPGQRSPDRSEQFF. V usage is TRBV29-1 and J usage is TRBJ2-1; 7 bases are shared with TRBD1. V gave up 7 bases and J gave up 10 bases; unmatched junction bases: 25. CDR1 is SQVTM and CDR2 is ANQGSEA in the germline V gene. This CDR3 region has 17 residues.

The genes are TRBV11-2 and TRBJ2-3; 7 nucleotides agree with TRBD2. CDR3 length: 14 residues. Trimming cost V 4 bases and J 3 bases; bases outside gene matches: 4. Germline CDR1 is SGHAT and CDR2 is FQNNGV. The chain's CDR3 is CASSSIAGTDTQYF. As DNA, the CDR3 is TGTGCCAGCAGCTCGATAGCGGGTACAGATACGCAGTATTTT.

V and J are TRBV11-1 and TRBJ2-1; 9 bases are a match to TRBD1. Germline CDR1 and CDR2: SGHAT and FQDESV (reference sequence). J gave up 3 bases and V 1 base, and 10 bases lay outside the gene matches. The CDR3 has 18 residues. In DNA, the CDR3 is TGTGCCAGCAGCTTAGATATCGGGGGACAGGGCCGCTACAATGAGCAGTTCTTC. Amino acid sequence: CASSLDIGGQGRYNEQFF.

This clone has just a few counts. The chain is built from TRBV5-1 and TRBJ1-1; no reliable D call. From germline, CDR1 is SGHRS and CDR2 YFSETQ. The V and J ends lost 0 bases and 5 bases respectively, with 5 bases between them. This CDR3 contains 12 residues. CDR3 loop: CASSLEGTEAFF. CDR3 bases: TGCGCCAGCAGCTTGGAGGGAACTGAAGCTTTCTTT. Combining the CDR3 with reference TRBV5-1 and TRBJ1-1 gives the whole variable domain KAGVTQTPRYLIKTRGQQVTLSCSPISGHRSVSWYQQTPGQGLQFLFEYFSETQRNKGNFPGRFSGRQFSNSRSEMNVSTLELGDSALYLCASSLEGTEAFFGQGTRLTVV.

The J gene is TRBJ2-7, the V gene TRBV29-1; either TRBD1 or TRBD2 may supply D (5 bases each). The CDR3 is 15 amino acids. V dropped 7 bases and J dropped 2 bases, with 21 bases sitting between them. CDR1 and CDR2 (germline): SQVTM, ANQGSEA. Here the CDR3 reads CSERGIRVFAYEQYF. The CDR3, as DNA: TGCAGCGAGAGGGGTATCAGGGTGTTCGCCTACGAGCAGTACTTC.